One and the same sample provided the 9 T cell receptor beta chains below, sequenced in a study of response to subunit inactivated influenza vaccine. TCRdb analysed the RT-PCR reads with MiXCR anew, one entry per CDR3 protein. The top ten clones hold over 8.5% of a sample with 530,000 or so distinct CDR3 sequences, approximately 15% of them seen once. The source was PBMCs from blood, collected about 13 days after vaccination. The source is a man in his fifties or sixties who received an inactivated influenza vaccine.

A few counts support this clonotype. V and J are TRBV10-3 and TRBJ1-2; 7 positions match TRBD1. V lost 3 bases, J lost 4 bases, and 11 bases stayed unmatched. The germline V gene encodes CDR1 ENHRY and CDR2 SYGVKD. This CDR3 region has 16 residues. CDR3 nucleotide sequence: TGTGCCATCAGTGAACTGGACAGGAAGATTATCTATGGCTACACCTTC. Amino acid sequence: CAISELDRKIIYGYTF.

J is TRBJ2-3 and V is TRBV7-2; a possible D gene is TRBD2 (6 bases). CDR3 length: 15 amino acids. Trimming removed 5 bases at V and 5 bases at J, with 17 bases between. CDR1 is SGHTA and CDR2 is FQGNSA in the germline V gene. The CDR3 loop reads CASSAGIGRGDTQYF. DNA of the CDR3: TGTGCCAGCAGCGCGGGGATCGGGCGCGGAGATACGCAGTATTTT.

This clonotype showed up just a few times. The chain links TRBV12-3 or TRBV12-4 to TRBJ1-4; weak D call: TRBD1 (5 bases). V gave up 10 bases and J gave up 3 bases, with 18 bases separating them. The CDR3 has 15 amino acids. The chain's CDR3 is CATRGGVGSNEKLFF. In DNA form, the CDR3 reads TGTGCCACCCGCGGGGGAGTTGGGTCTAATGAAAAACTGTTTTTT.

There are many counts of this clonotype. The CDR3 is CASSLANRVNEQYF. The DNA of the CDR3 is TGCGCCAGCAGCTTGGCCAACAGGGTAAACGAGCAGTACTTC. The chain uses TRBV5-1 and TRBJ2-7, with D possibly matching TRBD1 (6 bases). CDR1 is SGHRS and CDR2 is YFSETQ in the germline V gene. The V end lost 0 bases, the J end lost 5 bases, and 12 bases lay between the germline ends. This CDR3 comprises 14 residues. The full variable domain, rest sourced from reference TRBV5-1 and TRBJ2-7, is KAGVTQTPRYLIKTRGQQVTLSCSPISGHRSVSWYQQTPGQGLQFLFEYFSETQRNKGNFPGRFSGRQFSNSRSEMNVSTLELGDSALYLCASSLANRVNEQYFGPGTRLTVT.

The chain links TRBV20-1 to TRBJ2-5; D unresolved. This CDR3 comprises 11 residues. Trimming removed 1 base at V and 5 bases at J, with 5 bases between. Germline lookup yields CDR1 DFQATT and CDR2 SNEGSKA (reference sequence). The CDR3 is CSARGLETQYF. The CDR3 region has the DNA TGCAGTGCTAGAGGGTTGGAGACCCAGTACTTC.

The CDR3 region is CASSLRTGPGGDTQYF. In nucleotides, the CDR3 is TGTGCCAGCAGCCTTCGGACCGGCCCAGGGGGAGATACGCAGTATTTT. This rearrangement joins TRBV7-6 to TRBJ2-3; 7 nucleotides agree with TRBD1. CDR3 size: 16 residues. The ends lost 5 bases at V and 5 bases at J; junction bases unmatched: 13. Looked up from germline, CDR1 is SGHVS and CDR2 is FNYEAQ.

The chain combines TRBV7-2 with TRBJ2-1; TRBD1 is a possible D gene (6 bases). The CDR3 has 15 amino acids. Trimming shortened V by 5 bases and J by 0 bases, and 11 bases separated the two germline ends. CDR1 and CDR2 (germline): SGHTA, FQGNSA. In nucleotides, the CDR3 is TGTGCCAGCAGCCCAGACAGGATCTCCTACAATGAGCAGTTCTTC. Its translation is CASSPDRISYNEQFF.

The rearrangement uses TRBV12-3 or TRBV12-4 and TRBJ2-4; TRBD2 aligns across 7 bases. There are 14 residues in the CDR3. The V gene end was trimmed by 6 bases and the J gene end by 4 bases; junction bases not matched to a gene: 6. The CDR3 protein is CASSGGYQKNIQYF. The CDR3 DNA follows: TGTGCCAGCAGCGGGGGGTATCAAAAAAACATTCAGTACTTC.

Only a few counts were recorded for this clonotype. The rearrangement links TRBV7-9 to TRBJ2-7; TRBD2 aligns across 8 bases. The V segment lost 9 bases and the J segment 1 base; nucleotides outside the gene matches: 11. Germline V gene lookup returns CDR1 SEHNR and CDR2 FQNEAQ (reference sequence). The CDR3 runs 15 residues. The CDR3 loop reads CASERQREPSYEQYF. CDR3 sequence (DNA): TGTGCCAGTGAACGTCAGCGGGAGCCTTCCTACGAGCAGTACTTC.